This passage covers 17 T cell receptor beta chains from one sample sequenced in a study of cytomegalovirus exposure and HLA in healthy donors. 60 Vbeta and 13 Jbeta primers were used in PCR. The data were produced by immunoSEQ multiplex PCR, yet TCRdb's version contains in-frame clones alone and is incomplete. This repertoire shows 65,000 to 95,000 clones, over 75% found once; its top ten account for 13%. The material sequenced was PBMCs. The receptors originated from a human donor in good health.

This clone was detected a few times. The V gene is TRBV6-5, the J gene TRBJ2-3; weak D call: TRBD1 (5 bases). CDR1 is MNHEY, CDR2 SVGAGI, per germline. The CDR3 loop spans 15 amino acids. V gave up 0 bases and J gave up 9 bases, with 16 bases separating them. CDR3: CASSYSKARTTTQYF. CDR3 nucleotides: TGTGCCAGCAGTTACTCTAAGGCTCGGACAACAACGCAGTATTTT.

This chain joins TRBV2 and TRBJ2-7; 9 nucleotides line up with TRBD1. Trimming at V came to 10 bases and at J to 4 bases, leaving 11 bases not matched to a gene. Germline values: CDR1 SNHLY, CDR2 FYNNEI. The CDR3 is 14 amino acids. CDR3 protein: CATSKQGAKYEQYF. The CDR3 bases are TGTGCCACCTCCAAACAGGGGGCGAAGTACGAGCAGTACTTC. Looking up the rest from reference TRBV2 and TRBJ2-7 gives the full variable domain: EPEVTQTPSHQVTQMGQEVILRCVPISNHLYFYWYRQILGQKVEFLVSFYNNEISEKSEIFDDQFSVERPDGSNFTLKIRSTKLEDSAMYFCATSKQGAKYEQYFGPGTRLTVT.

This clone was observed a handful of times. This sequence joins TRBV7-9 and TRBJ1-1, with 7 bases fitting TRBD1. The V segment lost 4 bases and the J segment 0 bases; nucleotides outside the gene matches: 5. The CDR3 sequence is 15 residues long. CDR1 is SEHNR, CDR2 FQNEAQ, per germline (reference sequence). As DNA, the CDR3 is TGTGCCAGCAGCTCCCGGACAGGACTGAACACTGAAGCTTTCTTT. It encodes CASSSRTGLNTEAFF.

The CDR3 DNA reads as TGTGCCAGCAGTTGGCTCTCGAACACCGGGGAGCTGTTTTTT. Translation gives CASSWLSNTGELFF. The V call is TRBV6-5, the J call TRBJ2-2; D not certain. V lost 4 bases and J lost 0, with 6 bases in between. Germline values: CDR1 MNHEY, CDR2 SVGAGI. The CDR3 is 14 amino acids.

This clone has only one observation. One junction end disagrees with the germline gene, perhaps due to a read error. The chain carries TRBV6-5 and TRBJ1-4; maybe TRBD1 (6 bases). Germline V gene sequence: CDR1 MNHEY, CDR2 SVGAGI. The CDR3 extends over 12 amino acids. The DNA for the CDR3 is TGTACCAGCAGAGGGGGAACTGAAAAACTGTTTTTT. It codes for CTSRGGTEKLFF.

The gene calls are TRBV18 and TRBJ2-1; 10 bases match TRBD1. V gave up 4 bases and J gave up 7 bases; unmatched junction bases: 7. The CDR3 length is 15 residues. Germline CDR1 reads KGHSH; CDR2 reads LQKENI. CDR3 region: CASSRARDRGNEQFF. The CDR3 DNA follows: TGTGCCAGCTCACGGGCGCGGGACAGGGGTAATGAGCAGTTCTTC.

The J gene is TRBJ2-2, the V gene TRBV9, with D unresolved. The CDR3 extends over 14 amino acids. From germline, CDR1 is SGDLS and CDR2 YYNGEE. V was cut by 0 bases and J by 3 bases, with 6 bases left in between. The CDR3 DNA reads TGTGCCAGCAGCGTAGTTAGAGACACCGGGGAGCTGTTTTTT. Its translation is CASSVVRDTGELFF.

The chain recombines TRBV6-5 with TRBJ2-1; the match to TRBD2 covers 9 bases. Germline V gene data show CDR1 as MNHEY and CDR2 as SVGAGI. There are 14 residues in the CDR3. With V trimmed by 4 bases and J by 9 bases, 7 bases remained unmatched. The chain's CDR3 is CASSSLLAGFEQFF. CDR3 bases: TGTGCCAGCAGTTCACTGCTAGCGGGGTTTGAGCAGTTCTTC.

The CDR3 sequence: CASGTMNNSPLHF. As DNA, the CDR3 is TGTGCCAGTGGGACAATGAATAATTCACCCCTCCACTTT. This chain joins TRBV6-6 and TRBJ1-6, with D maybe TRBD1 (6 bases). CDR3 length equals 13 residues. The V gene's germline CDR1 is MNHNY and CDR2 SVGAGI (reference sequence). V was cut by 9 bases and J by 5 bases, with 11 bases left in between.

The rearrangement links TRBV19 to TRBJ1-1, with D tentatively TRBD1 (6 bases). V lost 4 bases and J 2 bases, leaving 14 bases between the germline ends. This CDR3 is 15 amino acids long. Looked up from germline, CDR1 is LNHDA and CDR2 is SQIVND (reference sequence). Here the CDR3 reads CASSTTGTVNTEAFF. The CDR3 DNA reads TGTGCCAGTAGTACCACAGGGACGGTCAACACTGAAGCTTTCTTT.

The gene calls are TRBV27 and TRBJ1-5; D remains ambiguous. The V end was cut by 2 bases, the J end by 1 base, with 3 bases between. Germline assignment: CDR1 MNHEY and CDR2 SMNVEV (reference sequence). The CDR3 covers 13 residues. DNA of the CDR3: TGTGCCAGCAGTTTAGTAAGCAATCAGCCCCAGCATTTT. Protein sequence: CASSLVSNQPQHF.

V is TRBV7-9 and J is TRBJ2-7; a weak D match, TRBD1 (7 bases). This CDR3 comprises 18 residues. The V end was cut by 5 bases, the J end by 2 bases, with 25 bases between. The germline CDR1 and CDR2 sequences are SEHNR and FQNEAQ (reference sequence). The CDR3 DNA follows: TGTGCCAGCAGCCCAAGGGGGGACAGTACTCAAGGACCCTACGAGCAGTACTTC. It translates to CASSPRGDSTQGPYEQYF.

The sample holds one count of this clone. The J gene is TRBJ2-1, the V gene TRBV7-2, with a possible D match to TRBD1 (6 bases). The CDR3 extends over 15 amino acids. The V and J ends lost 0 bases and 9 bases respectively, with 15 bases between them. Germline-derived CDR1 and CDR2 are SGHTA and FQGNSA. The CDR3 loop reads CASSLASGTLTEQFF. CDR3 bases: TGTGCCAGCAGCTTAGCGAGTGGGACACTCACTGAGCAGTTCTTC.

This chain's CDR3 is CSVEKVARTGELFF. Written as DNA, the CDR3 is TGCAGCGTTGAAAAAGTAGCCCGCACCGGGGAGCTGTTTTTT. The chain is built from TRBV29-1 and TRBJ2-2, with unresolved D. This CDR3 contains 14 residues. Germline V gives CDR1 SQVTM, CDR2 ANQGSEA. V was pared by 2 bases and J by 4 bases, with 11 bases between.

This chain joins TRBV11-2 and TRBJ2-2, with 9 bases aligning to TRBD1. CDR3 length equals 18 residues. After removal of 0 bases from V and 5 bases from J, the junction contained 10 bases not matched to a gene. Germline lookup yields CDR1 SGHAT and CDR2 FQNNGV. CDR3 loop: CASSLEPRDRVDTGELFF. CDR3 nucleotide sequence: TGTGCCAGCAGCTTAGAACCCCGGGACAGGGTGGATACCGGGGAGCTGTTTTTT.

The chain couples TRBV27 to TRBJ2-7, with a weak D call TRBD1 (6 bases). Germline CDR1 is MNHEY and CDR2 is SMNVEV (reference sequence). V was shortened by 3 bases and J by 2 bases, with 20 bases between the two germline ends. The CDR3 totals 17 residues. CDR3 coding DNA: TGTGCCAGCAGTTTCGCACCTGGGACACTTAACGCCTACGAGCAGTACTTC. Its translation: CASSFAPGTLNAYEQYF.

The chain recombines TRBV7-2 with TRBJ2-2; possible D gene TRBD2, 5 bases. The V gene lost 1 base and the J gene lost 5 bases, with 14 bases spanning the gap. This CDR3 has 16 amino acids. The germline CDR1 and CDR2 sequences are SGHTA and FQGNSA. The CDR3 DNA is TGTGCCAGCAGCTTAGGAGGGTCTCTCCTAACCGGGGAGCTGTTTTTT. Translation gives CASSLGGSLLTGELFF.